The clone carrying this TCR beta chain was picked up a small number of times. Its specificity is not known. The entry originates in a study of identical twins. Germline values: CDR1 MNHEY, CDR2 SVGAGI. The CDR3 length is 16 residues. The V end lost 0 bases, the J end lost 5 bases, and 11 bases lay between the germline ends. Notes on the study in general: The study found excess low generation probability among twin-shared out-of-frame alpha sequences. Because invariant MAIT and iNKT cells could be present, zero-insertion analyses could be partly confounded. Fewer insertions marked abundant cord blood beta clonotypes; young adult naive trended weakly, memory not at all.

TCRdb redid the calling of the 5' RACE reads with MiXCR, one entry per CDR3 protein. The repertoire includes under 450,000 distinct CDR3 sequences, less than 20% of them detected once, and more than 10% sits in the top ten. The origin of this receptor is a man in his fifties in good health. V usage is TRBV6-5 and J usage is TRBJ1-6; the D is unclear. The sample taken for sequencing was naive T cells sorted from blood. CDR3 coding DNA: TGTGCCAGCAGTTACTCGGGAGGTTGGAATAATTCACCCCTCCACTTT. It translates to CASSYSGGWNNSPLHF.